This passage covers 5 T cell receptor beta chains from one sample sequenced in a study of blood T cells in healthy people across ages. A second PCR, run for roughly 7 to 12 cycles, used a sample-barcoded 5' primer plus a J-beta primer mix. Via MiXCR, TCRdb re-called the 5' RACE reads, giving one row per CDR3 protein. This table holds approximately 400,000 distinct CDR3 sequences, 50% to 60% found once. Sequenced sample: blood. The receptors come from a man between 60 and 75 years old in good health.

This clonotype appeared a few times. The gene calls are TRBV10-2 and TRBJ1-1; D gene ambiguous. CDR1 is WSHSY and CDR2 is SAAADI in the germline V gene. The CDR3 length is 12 residues. With 5 bases removed from V and 1 base from J, the gap between germline ends came to 5 bases. CDR3 DNA sequence: TGCGCCAGCAGTCCAACGAACACTGAAGCTTTCTTT. This encodes CASSPTNTEAFF.

As concerns this clonotype: A much larger clonotype is one base distant, so this may be a read error. The chain is built from TRBV5-1 and TRBJ2-3, with 7 bases lining up with TRBD2. CDR1 and CDR2 (germline): SGHRS, YFSETQ. The CDR3 extends over 15 amino acids. The CDR3 region has the DNA TGCGCCAGCAGCTTAGACGGGGGGAGAGGAGATACGCGGTATTTT. Protein product: CASSLDGGRGDTRYF.

This clonotype was counted a few times. The chain combines TRBV28 with TRBJ1-2, with 7 bases aligning to TRBD1. CDR3 length: 14 residues. Germline CDR1 reads MDHEN; CDR2 reads SYDVKM. The trim removed 6 bases at V and 8 bases at J, leaving 12 bases unmatched. The CDR3 DNA sequence: TGTGCCAGCAGCCCCGGGACAGTCGGTCAGGGCTACACCTTC. It yields the protein CASSPGTVGQGYTF.

Comment on this clonotype: One base away lies a much larger clone, so this may be a sequencing read error. This sequence joins TRBV12-3 or TRBV12-4 and TRBJ1-2; tentatively, D is TRBD1 (6 bases). CDR3 size: 12 residues. V lost 3 bases and J lost 8, with 10 bases in between. CDR3 DNA sequence: TGTGCCAGCAGTTTGGGACATCAGGGCTACACCTTC. It specifies CASSLGHQGYTF.

This clonotype was counted between two and nine times. The gene calls are TRBV11-2 and TRBJ1-2; 7 bases agree with TRBD1. The CDR3 has 14 amino acids. Germline CDR1 reads SGHAT; CDR2 reads FQNNGV. Trimming took 7 bases from V and 6 from J; bases not matched to a gene: 11. The CDR3: CASMPDRAWDGYTF. DNA of the CDR3: TGTGCCAGCATGCCCGACAGGGCTTGGGATGGCTACACCTTC.